This T cell receptor (beta chain) is from a study of blood T cell repertoires in COVID-19. About the research overall: Some COVID-19 samples were acute and others convalescent; all came from the United States, Italy and Spain. PBMCs, B-cell-depleted T cells, or T cells were the source of the cDNA or gDNA that made up the material.

The authors' processing: Using reference gene primer amplification, nucleated cell counts were estimated. Produced via immunoSEQ multiplex PCR; TCRdb's table is partial and in-frame only. V and J calls and clone size are given by that table; D and trimming were obtained from the DNA. Of under 45,000 clones in the sample, about three quarters were seen once. The CDR3 has 16 residues. CDR1 and CDR2 from the germline V gene are MNHEY and SMNVEV (reference sequence). The V gene end was trimmed by 7 bases and the J gene end by 8 bases; junction bases not matched to a gene: 12. The chain carries TRBV27 and TRBJ2-1, with TRBD2 identical over 12 bases. Sequenced sample: peripheral blood. This TCR was recovered from a man aged 55 to 69 with acute or convalescent COVID-19. The CDR3 nucleotides are TGTGCCAGCACCACTATCCTAGCGGGAGGGCCCGATGAGCAGTTCTTC. Translation: CASTTILAGGPDEQFF.